This T cell receptor beta chain was sequenced for a study of T cells expressing NK-cell markers. From its re-call of the 5' RACE reads, TCRdb lists each CDR3 protein once, without DNA. Reported are about 450,000 distinct CDR3 sequences; the ten largest clones contain about 7.1%. The source material was blood T cells: a sorted CD56 or NKG2C T cell subset, CD4+ or CD8+ T cells, or bulk PBMC T cells (not recorded which). The receptor comes from a woman aged 18-70 years in good health.

CDR3 residues: CASSPGTGSTGELFF. The J gene is TRBJ2-2, the V gene TRBV12-3 or TRBV12-4; the TCRdb D gene call, TRBD1, has no DNA to confirm it. The CDR3 is 15 amino acids.